These 14 T cell receptor beta chains were all obtained from the same sample, sequenced in a study of blood T cells in healthy people across ages. Then a second PCR, running about 6 to 11 cycles, was carried out with a sample-barcoded 5' primer and a J-beta primer mix. MiXCR was run by TCRdb on the 5' RACE reads, yielding one entry per CDR3 protein. Of hundreds of thousands of distinct CDR3 sequences in the sample, approximately 60% were seen once. Specimen: blood. The source is a man in his forties in good health.

The table lists this clonotype with many counts. CDR3 sequence reads: CASTPGIGPQETQYF. As DNA, the CDR3 is TGTGCCAGCACCCCGGGGATTGGTCCCCAAGAGACCCAGTACTTC. The chain couples TRBV12-3 or TRBV12-4 to TRBJ2-5; D perhaps matches TRBD2 (5 bases). This CDR3 has 15 residues. V was pared by 7 bases and J by 1 base, with 16 bases between.

This chain connects TRBV7-6 to TRBJ2-3; D gene uncertain. Germline lookup yields CDR1 SGHVS and CDR2 FNYEAQ. Trimming shortened V by 3 bases and J by 8 bases, and 21 bases separated the two germline ends. The CDR3 sequence is 16 residues long. CDR3 sequence reads: CASSFGSVGAVGTQYF. The CDR3 region has the DNA TGTGCCAGCAGCTTTGGCTCGGTAGGCGCTGTAGGTACGCAGTATTTT.

The CDR3 region is CASSGGGTISRGGSYEQFF. CDR3 bases: TGTGCCAGCAGCGGGGGGGGAACCATCAGTAGGGGGGGCAGTTATGAGCAGTTCTTC. The genes are TRBV3-1 and TRBJ2-1, with a tentative D call TRBD2 (7 bases). This CDR3 contains 19 residues. The V gene lost 5 bases and the J gene lost 8 bases, with 31 bases spanning the gap. From germline, CDR1 is LGHDT and CDR2 YNNKEL (reference sequence).

The V and J genes are TRBV7-2 and TRBJ1-1, with 12 bases aligning to TRBD1. CDR3 length equals 14 residues. Germline CDR1 and CDR2: SGHTA and FQGNSA. Unmatched junction bases numbered 2, after V lost 4 bases and J lost 5 bases. The CDR3 reads CASSSGQGATEAFF. The CDR3 nucleotides read TGTGCCAGCAGCTCGGGACAGGGGGCAACTGAAGCTTTCTTT.

This clonotype appeared a few times. The chain combines TRBV14 with TRBJ2-5; D is unclear. TRBJ2-7 matches the DNA end more closely, so the J call is doubtful. The CDR3 is 15 residues long. CDR1 SGHDN and CDR2 FVKESK come from the germline V gene. The CDR3 nucleotides read TGTGCCAGCAGCCAATCTGGCATACGAACCTACGAGCAGTACTTC. Protein product: CASSQSGIRTYEQYF.

This clonotype occurred a few times. The J gene is TRBJ1-6, the V gene TRBV27; tentatively, D is TRBD1 (5 bases). CDR3 length equals 15 residues. V was shortened by 5 bases and J by 10 bases, with 18 bases between the two germline ends. Germline CDR1 and CDR2: MNHEY and SMNVEV (reference sequence). CDR3: CASSPAGTERSPLHF. The CDR3 nucleotides are TGTGCCAGCAGTCCCGCAGGGACCGAACGATCACCCCTCCACTTT.

The count of this clonotype is one. A read error may account for a junction end that differs from germline. The rearrangement links TRBV18 to TRBJ2-7; TRBD1 matches at 7 bases. The CDR3 consists of 14 residues. Germline CDR1 KGHSH, CDR2 LQKENI. In DNA form, the CDR3 reads TGTACCAGCTCGCCCGGGACAGCTGCCTACGAGCAGTACTTC. This gives the protein CTSSPGTAAYEQYF.

This clonotype was counted only a few times. This rearrangement joins TRBV12-5 to TRBJ2-6; maybe TRBD1 (6 bases). V lost 6 bases, J lost 4 bases, and 16 bases lay in between. The CDR3 is 16 amino acids. From germline, CDR1 is LGHNT and CDR2 FRNRAP. The CDR3 DNA is TGTGCTAGTGGACAGGGTGCCTTCGCCGGGGCCAACGTCCTGACTTTC. It specifies CASGQGAFAGANVLTF.

The chain employs TRBV5-5 and TRBJ2-1; D might be TRBD2 (5 bases). Trimming took off 4 bases at V and 6 bases at J, with 8 bases between the two ends. This CDR3 is 12 amino acids long. Germline CDR1 reads SGHKS; CDR2 reads YYEKEE (reference sequence). The CDR3 spells CASSSGTNEQFF. In DNA form, the CDR3 reads TGTGCCAGCAGCAGCGGAACCAATGAGCAGTTCTTC.

Remarks on this clonotype: At one of its ends the junction is not consistent with the germline gene, which may arise from a read error. V gene TRBV7-2 combines with J gene TRBJ1-2; 8 nucleotides align to TRBD1. Germline V gene sequence: CDR1 SGHTA, CDR2 FQGNSA. The CDR3 contains 15 residues. CDR3 DNA sequence: TGCGCCAGCAGCTTAAGCGCAGGGGGCCCTAAAGGCTACACCTTC. Its protein is CASSLSAGGPKGYTF. Supplemented by reference TRBV7-2 and TRBJ1-2, the full variable domain reads GAGVSQSPSNKVTEKGKDVELRCDPISGHTALYWYRQSLGQGLEFLIYFQGNSAPDKSGLPSDRFSAERTGGSVSTLTIQRTQQEDSAVYLCASSLSAGGPKGYTFGSGTRLTVV.

The table lists this clonotype with a few counts. J is TRBJ2-5 and V is TRBV7-9; D is possibly TRBD1 (6 bases). Germline V gives CDR1 SEHNR, CDR2 FQNEAQ (reference sequence). The CDR3 has 15 residues. Trimming shortened V by 5 bases and J by 2 bases, and 15 bases separated the two germline ends. The chain's CDR3 is CASSPGQRLQETQYF. The CDR3 nucleotides read TGTGCCAGCAGCCCTGGACAGAGACTACAAGAGACCCAGTACTTC.

The V call is TRBV7-6, the J call TRBJ1-6; a weak D match, TRBD1 (6 bases). CDR3 length: 13 amino acids. The germline V and J ends were trimmed by 5 bases and 8 bases, with 10 bases remaining between them. Germline V gene data show CDR1 as SGHVS and CDR2 as FNYEAQ. CDR3 in DNA: TGTGCCAGCAGCATTAACAGGGATTCACCCCTCCACTTT. It specifies CASSINRDSPLHF.

The chain has TRBV6-1 and TRBJ2-4; 12 bases match TRBD2. The tail of the sequence fits TRBJ2-5 better, so the J call may be wrong. CDR1 is MNHNS, CDR2 SASEGT, per germline. There are 14 residues in the CDR3. The CDR3 DNA is TGTGCCAGCAGTACGCTAGCGGGAGGGGAGACCCAGTACTTC. Translation gives CASSTLAGGETQYF.

This chain joins TRBV29-1 and TRBJ2-5; no clear D. This CDR3 is built from 15 residues. Trimming stripped 0 bases from V and 3 bases from J, with 14 bases between. CDR1 SQVTM and CDR2 ANQGSEA come from the germline V gene. The CDR3 nucleotides are TGCAGCGTTGAAGAGATAAGTTTGGTTGAAGAGACCCAGTACTTC. The encoded protein is CSVEEISLVEETQYF.